The 23 T cell receptor beta chains listed next were all sequenced from one sample in a study of T cell repertoires in cytomegalovirus infection. Antigen specificity for these receptors is unknown. TCRdb processed the reads anew with MiXCR; each CDR3 protein has one entry. The data hold some 800,000 distinct CDR3 sequences, with almost 30% observed a single time. Source: cultured CD8+ T cells from PBMCs, taken from culture after CMV antigen stimulation. These receptors were taken from a human donor in good health (CMV status not recorded). Some clones in this sample may be carry-over from other donors' samples.

CDR3 DNA sequence: TGTGCCAGCACCCCGGAGGGCCCGGGGGGGAACACTGAAGCTTTCTTT. This codes for CASTPEGPGGNTEAFF. The chain is built from TRBV6-2 or TRBV6-3 and TRBJ1-1, with TRBD1 as a possible D gene (5 bases). V lost 7 bases to trimming and J lost 1 base, with 19 bases between them. CDR1 and CDR2 from the germline V gene are MNHEY and SVGEGT. The CDR3 totals 16 residues.

The chain recombines TRBV20-1 with TRBJ1-1, with 12 nucleotides matching TRBD1. In germline, CDR1 is DFQATT, CDR2 SNEGSKA (reference sequence). V shed 4 bases, J shed 1 base, and the junction held 13 bases outside the gene matches. The CDR3 has 18 residues. The CDR3 here is CSATEAPGQGARNTEAFF. CDR3 nucleotide sequence: TGCAGTGCTACAGAAGCACCGGGACAGGGGGCCCGGAACACTGAAGCTTTCTTT.

The chain carries TRBV5-1 and TRBJ2-1, with TRBD2 matching 12 bases. V gave up 2 bases and J gave up 10 bases; unmatched junction bases: 13. Looked up from germline, CDR1 is SGHRS and CDR2 is YFSETQ. This CDR3 has 17 amino acids. In DNA form, the CDR3 reads TGCGCCAGCAGCTTTGGGCTAGCGGGGGGGCGAGAGTTAGAGCAGTTCTTC. It specifies CASSFGLAGGRELEQFF.

J is TRBJ2-1 and V is TRBV19; D is undetermined. Germline V lookup: CDR1 LNHDA, CDR2 SQIVND (reference sequence). V lost 3 bases to trimming and J lost 0 bases, with 9 bases between them. The CDR3 spans 15 residues. CDR3 sequence (DNA): TGTGCCAGTAGTATCAAATATAGCTCCTACAATGAGCAGTTCTTC. Translation gives CASSIKYSSYNEQFF.

This clonotype appeared a single time. The rearrangement uses TRBV18 and TRBJ1-5, with D uncertain. CDR1 KGHSH and CDR2 LQKENI come from the germline V gene. The CDR3 is made up of 14 amino acids. The V end was cut by 4 bases, the J end by 0 bases, with 7 bases between. Here the CDR3 reads CASSHGSSNQPQHF. The CDR3 region has the DNA TGTGCCAGCTCACACGGGAGTAGCAATCAGCCCCAGCATTTT.

The chain has TRBV4-1 and TRBJ1-1; no clear D. Germline CDR1 MGHRA, CDR2 YSYEKL. The CDR3 length is 14 residues. With 1 base removed from V and 3 bases from J, the gap between germline ends came to 9 bases. The CDR3 bases are TGCGCCAGCAGCCAAGCGTCACACTACACTGAAGCTTTCTTT. As protein: CASSQASHYTEAFF.

This clonotype was recorded at least ten times. The gene calls are TRBV12-3 or TRBV12-4 and TRBJ2-1; D may be TRBD1 (6 bases). This CDR3 has 17 amino acids. Trimming shortened V by 5 bases and J by 6 bases, and 23 bases separated the two germline ends. CDR3 region: CASSPLLQGSEGNEQFF. The CDR3 bases are TGTGCCAGCAGTCCCCTCCTACAGGGCTCGGAAGGCAATGAGCAGTTCTTC.

This clonotype was observed a few times. The V gene is TRBV27, the J gene TRBJ2-2; 8 bases match TRBD2. Losses at the gene ends were 7 bases for V and 4 bases for J; bases not matched to a gene: 5. From germline, CDR1 is MNHEY and CDR2 SMNVEV (reference sequence). The CDR3 consists of 14 residues. Written as DNA, the CDR3 is TGTGCCAGCACCTCGGGGGGGGGCACCGGGGAGCTGTTTTTT. Its translation: CASTSGGGTGELFF.

The chain carries TRBV10-3 and TRBJ1-1, with D tentatively TRBD1 (5 bases). The V and J ends lost 7 bases and 0 bases respectively, with 12 bases between them. Germline V CDR1 and CDR2: ENHRY, SYGVKD. The length of the CDR3 is 14 residues. The CDR3 DNA reads TGTGCCATCACAGGGACGGCCATGAACACTGAAGCTTTCTTT. Residues: CAITGTAMNTEAFF.

In DNA, the CDR3 is TGTGCCAGCACTTCGGACGGCGAAGCTTTCTTT. Protein sequence: CASTSDGEAFF. The chain carries TRBV27 and TRBJ1-1; D unclear. The CDR3 loop spans 11 amino acids. Trimming removed 7 bases from V and 8 bases from J, with 11 bases in between. The V gene's germline CDR1 is MNHEY and CDR2 SMNVEV (reference sequence).

The V gene is TRBV5-6, the J gene TRBJ1-1, with D hard to call. The CDR3 is 14 amino acids. Germline loops: CDR1 SGHDT, CDR2 YYEEEE. V was pared by 2 bases and J by 0 bases, with 8 bases between. The CDR3 region is CASSFPAMNTEAFF. The CDR3 bases are TGTGCCAGCAGCTTCCCAGCGATGAACACTGAAGCTTTCTTT.

This clonotype appeared once. An end of the junction does not agree with germline; a read error may underlie this. V and J are TRBV7-8 and TRBJ1-6, with a possible D match to TRBD1 (6 bases). The CDR3 is 17 amino acids. Germline CDR1 and CDR2: SGHVS and FQNEAQ. DNA of the CDR3: TGCGCCAGCAGCTTAGCACCATTGACAGGCACTAATTTACCCCTCCACTTT. Translation gives CASSLAPLTGTNLPLHF.

This clonotype has a handful of counts. The chain employs TRBV12-5 and TRBJ1-1, with D perhaps TRBD1 (6 bases). The germline gives CDR1 LGHNT, CDR2 FRNRAP. V lost 3 bases and J 3 bases, leaving 20 bases between the germline ends. The CDR3 sequence is 17 residues long. The CDR3 spells CASGFTIQGREDTEAFF. The CDR3 DNA follows: TGTGCTAGTGGTTTCACGATTCAGGGGAGGGAGGACACTGAAGCTTTCTTT.

The genes are TRBV6-8 and TRBJ2-1; 13 bases are shared with TRBD2. The CDR3 is made up of 13 amino acids. J gave up 10 bases and V 9 bases, and 6 bases lay outside the gene matches. Germline V gives CDR1 MNHGY, CDR2 SAAAGT. This CDR3 reads CASRPGLAGEQFF. Written as DNA, the CDR3 is TGTGCCAGTCGTCCGGGACTAGCGGGGGAGCAGTTCTTC.

CDR3 in DNA: TGTGCCAGCAGTTCCGTCGGGGAACACGAGCAGTACTTC. This gives the protein CASSSVGEHEQYF. V and J are TRBV12-3 or TRBV12-4 and TRBJ2-7; D possibly corresponds to TRBD2 (5 bases). Trimming pared 4 bases from V and 5 bases from J, leaving 12 bases between. The CDR3 contains 13 residues.

The chain recombines TRBV6-2 or TRBV6-3 with TRBJ2-4; D ambiguous. Germline CDR1 MNHEY, CDR2 SVGEGT. This CDR3 is built from 12 residues. V lost 4 bases to trimming and J lost 1 base, with 2 bases between them. The CDR3 nucleotides read TGTGCCAGCAGTTTTGCCAAAAACATTCAGTACTTC. Translation: CASSFAKNIQYF.

This clonotype was seen more than once but under ten times. The rearrangement uses TRBV7-9 and TRBJ1-6; 11 positions match TRBD1. V lost 6 bases to trimming and J lost 14 bases; unmatched junction nucleotides: 15. CDR3 length: 16 amino acids. Germline assignment: CDR1 SEHNR and CDR2 FQNEAQ (reference sequence). CDR3 in amino acids: CASRPLGQGAAAALHF. CDR3 bases: TGTGCCAGCAGACCACTCGGACAGGGGGCAGCGGCGGCCCTCCACTTT.

This chain links TRBV12-3 or TRBV12-4 with TRBJ2-5; tentatively, D is TRBD1 (5 bases). The CDR3 covers 16 residues. The germline V and J ends were trimmed by 6 bases and 0 bases, with 17 bases remaining between them. The CDR3 DNA reads TGTGCCAGCAGCTTTAGGACACCCTTGTACCAAGAGACCCAGTACTTC. Its protein is CASSFRTPLYQETQYF.

The genes are TRBV14 and TRBJ1-4; D ambiguous. The germline V gene has CDR1 SGHDN and CDR2 FVKESK. The CDR3 contains 14 residues. V was pared by 4 bases and J by 7 bases, with 13 bases between. CDR3 protein: CASSPLFGSEKLFF. Here the CDR3 DNA reads TGTGCCAGCAGCCCGTTGTTCGGGAGTGAAAAACTGTTTTTT. The whole variable domain, remainder taken from reference TRBV14 and TRBJ1-4, is EAGVTQFPSHSVIEKGQTVTLRCDPISGHDNLYWYRRVMGKEIKFLLHFVKESKQDESGMPNNRFLAERTGGTYSTLKVQPAELEDSGVYFCASSPLFGSEKLFFGSGTQLSVL.

This clonotype has ten or more counts. This chain uses TRBV7-2 with TRBJ1-1; D not certain. V lost 3 bases and J lost 1, with 12 bases in between. The germline V gene has CDR1 SGHTA and CDR2 FQGNSA. The CDR3 is 15 amino acids. CDR3 coding DNA: TGTGCCAGCAGCTTTTCCGTGTTCTCGAACACTGAAGCTTTCTTT. It codes for CASSFSVFSNTEAFF. Looking up the rest from reference TRBV7-2 and TRBJ1-1 gives the full variable domain: GAGVSQSPSNKVTEKGKDVELRCDPISGHTALYWYRQSLGQGLEFLIYFQGNSAPDKSGLPSDRFSAERTGGSVSTLTIQRTQQEDSAVYLCASSFSVFSNTEAFFGQGTRLTVV.

The genes are TRBV19 and TRBJ2-1; 7 bases are shared with TRBD1. The V segment lost 3 bases and the J segment 3 bases; nucleotides outside the gene matches: 5. The CDR3 extends over 15 amino acids. Germline assignment: CDR1 LNHDA and CDR2 SQIVND (reference sequence). CDR3 amino acids: CASSMGDSYYNEQFF. DNA for the CDR3: TGTGCCAGTAGTATGGGGGACAGTTACTACAATGAGCAGTTCTTC.

This clonotype was counted between two and nine times. The rearrangement joins TRBV27 to TRBJ2-3, with D perhaps matching TRBD2 (5 bases). Trimming stripped 7 bases from V and 6 bases from J, with 23 bases between. This CDR3 spans 16 amino acids. Germline CDR1 is MNHEY and CDR2 is SMNVEV (reference sequence). CDR3 in amino acids: CASNTLRAGFGDTQYF. The CDR3, as DNA: TGTGCCAGCAACACCCTCCGGGCGGGCTTTGGGGATACGCAGTATTTT.

The sample holds a few counts of this clonotype. The rearrangement links TRBV7-9 to TRBJ2-1, with a tentative D call TRBD2 (6 bases). Trimming removed 5 bases at V and 10 bases at J, with 12 bases between. CDR1 is SEHNR and CDR2 is FQNEAQ in the germline V gene (reference sequence). The CDR3 loop spans 12 amino acids. The CDR3 DNA sequence: TGTGCCAGCAGCACCACCCGGGGGGAGCAGTTCTTC. Translating gives CASSTTRGEQFF.